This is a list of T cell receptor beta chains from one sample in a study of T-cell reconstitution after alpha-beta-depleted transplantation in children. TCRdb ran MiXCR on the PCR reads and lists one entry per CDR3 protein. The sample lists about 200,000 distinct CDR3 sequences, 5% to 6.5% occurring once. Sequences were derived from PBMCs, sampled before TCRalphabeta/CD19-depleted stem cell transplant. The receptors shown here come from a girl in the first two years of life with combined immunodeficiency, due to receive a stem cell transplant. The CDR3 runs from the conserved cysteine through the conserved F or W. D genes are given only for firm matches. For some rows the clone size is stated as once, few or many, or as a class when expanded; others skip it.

CDR3nt: TGCAGCGTTGTAGGGGACACTAGGGGCGAGCAGTACTTC
CDR3aa: CSVVGDTRGEQYF
d_gene: -
len: 13
j_gene: TRBJ2-7
abundance: many
v_gene: TRBV29-1

CDR3nt: TGCAGTGCTAGCTCAATTAGGGGGCGCACAGATACGCAGTATTTT
CDR3aa: CSASSIRGRTDTQYF
d_gene: TRBD1
len: 15
j_gene: TRBJ2-3
abundance: many
v_gene: TRBV20-1

CDR3nt: TGTGCCAGCAGTCCGCTGGGACAGGGGGCTTACAATGAGCAGTTCTTC
CDR3aa: CASSPLGQGAYNEQFF
d_gene: TRBD1
len: 16
j_gene: TRBJ2-1
abundance: many
v_gene: TRBV12-3/TRBV12-4

CDR3nt: TGTGCCACCTTATGGGGTTTCCAAGCTTTCTTT
CDR3aa: CATLWGFQAFF
d_gene: -
len: 11
j_gene: TRBJ1-1
abundance: many
v_gene: TRBV6-5

CDR3nt: TGTGCCAGCAGCGCGGGCCTATACGAGCAGTACTTC
CDR3aa: CASSAGLYEQYF
d_gene: -
len: 12
j_gene: TRBJ2-7
abundance: once
v_gene: TRBV5-4

CDR3nt: TGCAGTGCTAGAGACACTAGGTTACGGGAGACCCAGTACTTC
CDR3aa: CSARDTRLRETQYF
d_gene: -
len: 14
j_gene: TRBJ2-5
abundance: few
v_gene: TRBV20-1

CDR3nt: TGTGCCAGCATTGACAGCGGGGAAGACTACGAGCAGTACTTC
CDR3aa: CASIDSGEDYEQYF
d_gene: TRBD2
len: 14
j_gene: TRBJ2-7
abundance: many
v_gene: TRBV28

CDR3nt: TGCAGTGCTAGAGCCCGTAGAGATTCACCCCTCCACTTT
CDR3aa: CSARARRDSPLHF
d_gene: -
len: 13
j_gene: TRBJ1-6
abundance: many
v_gene: TRBV20-1

CDR3nt: TGTGCCAGCAGTTACGGGCATTCTGTCTATGGCTACACCTTC
CDR3aa: CASSYGHSVYGYTF
d_gene: -
len: 14
j_gene: TRBJ1-2
abundance: many
v_gene: TRBV6-2/TRBV6-3

CDR3nt: TGTGCCAGCTCACCATCCGGGGGCCAGTCCTACGAGCAGTACTTC
CDR3aa: CASSPSGGQSYEQYF
d_gene: -
len: 15
j_gene: TRBJ2-7
abundance: many
v_gene: TRBV18

CDR3nt: TGTGCCAGCAGCTTACTTGGGGACACCCTTCCCTACGAGCAGTACTTC
CDR3aa: CASSLLGDTLPYEQYF
d_gene: -
len: 16
j_gene: TRBJ2-7
abundance: many
v_gene: TRBV7-9

CDR3nt: TGTGCCAGCATTGGAGACACCAACTATGGCTACACCTTC
CDR3aa: CASIGDTNYGYTF
d_gene: -
len: 13
j_gene: TRBJ1-2
abundance: few
v_gene: TRBV2

CDR3nt: TGCAGCGTTGTAGCCCGAACCCTACTCGGGGGCTACACCTTC
CDR3aa: CSVVARTLLGGYTF
d_gene: -
len: 14
j_gene: TRBJ1-2
abundance: many
v_gene: TRBV29-1

CDR3nt: TGTGCCAGCAGCTTAGTCTACGGTAGGAGCAATCAGCCCCAGCATTTT
CDR3aa: CASSLVYGRSNQPQHF
d_gene: -
len: 16
j_gene: TRBJ1-5
abundance: few
v_gene: TRBV11-2

CDR3nt: TGTGCCAGCTCACCCCGGACTAGCGGGAGGGGTGAGCAGTTCTTC
CDR3aa: CASSPRTSGRGEQFF
d_gene: TRBD2
len: 15
j_gene: TRBJ2-1
abundance: few
v_gene: TRBV18

CDR3nt: TGTGCCATCACGGGGGGGCCGACCGGGGAGCTGTTTTTT
CDR3aa: CAITGGPTGELFF
d_gene: TRBD2
len: 13
j_gene: TRBJ2-2
abundance: many
v_gene: TRBV10-3

CDR3nt: TGCAGCGTTGCTTCAGGCAGGGCCAACACCGGGGAGCTGTTTTTT
CDR3aa: CSVASGRANTGELFF
d_gene: -
len: 15
j_gene: TRBJ2-2
abundance: many
v_gene: TRBV29-1

CDR3nt: TGTGCCAGCGCCGGGCAGGGAGGCTACGAGCAGTACTTC
CDR3aa: CASAGQGGYEQYF
d_gene: -
len: 13
j_gene: TRBJ2-7
abundance: many
v_gene: TRBV12-3/TRBV12-4

CDR3nt: TGCAGCGTCCCGGACAGGGATAACTATGGCTACACCTTC
CDR3aa: CSVPDRDNYGYTF
d_gene: TRBD1
len: 13
j_gene: TRBJ1-2
abundance: many
v_gene: TRBV29-1

CDR3nt: TGTGCCATCAGTGCAGTCACCTATGGCTACACCTTC
CDR3aa: CAISAVTYGYTF
d_gene: -
len: 12
j_gene: TRBJ1-2
abundance: many
v_gene: TRBV10-3

CDR3nt: TGTGCCAGCAGTGCTAGCGGTTATAATGAGCAGTTCTTC
CDR3aa: CASSASGYNEQFF
d_gene: TRBD2
len: 13
j_gene: TRBJ2-1
abundance: many
v_gene: TRBV2

CDR3nt: TGTGCCAGCAGTTTACTAGCGGGAGTTGGAAGGGATACGCAGTATTTT
CDR3aa: CASSLLAGVGRDTQYF
d_gene: TRBD2
len: 16
j_gene: TRBJ2-3
abundance: many
v_gene: TRBV28

CDR3nt: TGTGCCAGCAGCTTAGCCCCGGGAGGAAACACCATATATTTT
CDR3aa: CASSLAPGGNTIYF
d_gene: -
len: 14
j_gene: TRBJ1-3
abundance: many
v_gene: TRBV13

CDR3nt: TGTGCCAGCAGCTCGGGTCCGAGAGAGCAGTACTTC
CDR3aa: CASSSGPREQYF
d_gene: -
len: 12
j_gene: TRBJ2-7
abundance: -
v_gene: TRBV28

CDR3nt: TGTGCCAGCAGCTTCTTGTCCCCCTCCTCCTCCTACGAGCAGTACTTC
CDR3aa: CASSFLSPSSSYEQYF
d_gene: -
len: 16
j_gene: TRBJ2-7
abundance: many
v_gene: TRBV7-9

CDR3nt: TGTGCCAGCAGCACCCGGACAGCCATCAAGGACTATGGCTACACCTTC
CDR3aa: CASSTRTAIKDYGYTF
d_gene: -
len: 16
j_gene: TRBJ1-2
abundance: few
v_gene: TRBV13

CDR3nt: TGTGCCAGCAGTTTATCATTTACGGGACAGGGTCGAAGAAGCTCACCCCTCCACTTT
CDR3aa: CASSLSFTGQGRRSSPLHF
d_gene: TRBD1
len: 19
j_gene: TRBJ1-6
abundance: -
v_gene: TRBV27

CDR3nt: TGTGCCAGCAGCCAAGGCGGGAGGTATTCCTACAATGAGCAGTTCTTC
CDR3aa: CASSQGGRYSYNEQFF
d_gene: TRBD2
len: 16
j_gene: TRBJ2-1
abundance: many
v_gene: TRBV4-2

CDR3nt: TGTGCCAGCAGTTGGACAGGGGCCGGAGCAGATACGCAGTATTTT
CDR3aa: CASSWTGAGADTQYF
d_gene: TRBD1
len: 15
j_gene: TRBJ2-3
abundance: many
v_gene: TRBV2

CDR3nt: TGCAGTGCTCTTTATCCCCTCCACTTT
CDR3aa: CSALYPLHF
d_gene: -
len: 9
j_gene: TRBJ1-6
abundance: many
v_gene: TRBV20-1

CDR3nt: TGCAGCGTGTTCGATAGCGGACCGTACAATGAGCAGTTCTTC
CDR3aa: CSVFDSGPYNEQFF
d_gene: -
len: 14
j_gene: TRBJ2-1
abundance: many
v_gene: TRBV29-1

CDR3nt: TGTGCCAGCAGCTCCCTTAGGACAGGGTATGGCTACACCTTC
CDR3aa: CASSSLRTGYGYTF
d_gene: TRBD1
len: 14
j_gene: TRBJ1-2
abundance: few
v_gene: TRBV7-2